This TCR beta chain emerged from a study of blood T cell repertoires in COVID-19. Study-level background: The samples span acute and convalescent COVID-19 from the United States, Italy and Spain. Sample material is recorded as cDNA or gDNA derived from T cells, B-cell-depleted T cells, or PBMCs.

This CDR3 has 16 residues. V lost 1 base to trimming and J lost 3 bases; unmatched junction nucleotides: 5. Germline CDR1 MGHRA, CDR2 YSYEKL. As handled by the study authors: Amplification from reference gene primers served as the basis for estimated nucleated cell counts. TCRdb's table, derived via immunoSEQ multiplex PCR, lists solely in-frame clones and lacks some. Clone size and the V and J calls come from that table; the DNA yielded D and trimming. The table shows about 130,000 clones, with approximately 90% occurring only once. This clone was counted only a few times. The Seattle patients joined while their infection was active and were tracked longitudinally afterward.

The rearrangement uses TRBV4-1 and TRBJ2-5, with 10 bases fitting TRBD2. Input material: peripheral blood. This clonotype was sampled from a man between 50 and 59 years old with COVID-19, enrolled during active disease. In DNA, the CDR3 is TGCGCCAGCAGCCAAGCGGGCCTAGCGGGAGAAGAGACCCAGTACTTC. As protein: CASSQAGLAGEETQYF.